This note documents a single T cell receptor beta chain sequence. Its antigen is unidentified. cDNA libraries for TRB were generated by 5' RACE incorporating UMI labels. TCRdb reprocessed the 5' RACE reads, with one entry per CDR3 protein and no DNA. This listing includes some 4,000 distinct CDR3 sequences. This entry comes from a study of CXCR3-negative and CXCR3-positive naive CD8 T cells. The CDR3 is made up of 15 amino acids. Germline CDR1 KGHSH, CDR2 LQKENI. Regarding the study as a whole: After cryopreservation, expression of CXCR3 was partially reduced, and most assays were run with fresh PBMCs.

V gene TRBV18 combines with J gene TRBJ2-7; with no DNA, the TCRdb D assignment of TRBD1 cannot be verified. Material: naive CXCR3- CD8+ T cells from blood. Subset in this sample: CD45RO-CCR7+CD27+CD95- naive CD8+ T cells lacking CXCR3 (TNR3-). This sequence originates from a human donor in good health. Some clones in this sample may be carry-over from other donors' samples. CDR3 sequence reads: CASSPQEQGAYEQYF.